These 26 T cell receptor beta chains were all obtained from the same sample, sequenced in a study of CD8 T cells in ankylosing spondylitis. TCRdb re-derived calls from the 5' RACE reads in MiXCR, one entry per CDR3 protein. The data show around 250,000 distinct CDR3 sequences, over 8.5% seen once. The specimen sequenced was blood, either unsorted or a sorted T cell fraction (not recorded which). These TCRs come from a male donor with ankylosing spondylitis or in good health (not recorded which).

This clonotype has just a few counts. The chain's CDR3 is CATTDTTGGNTEAFF. For the CDR3, the DNA is TGTGCCACTACGGACACAACTGGTGGGAACACTGAAGCTTTCTTT. The chain uses TRBV7-9 and TRBJ1-1; possibly TRBD1 for D (5 bases). Germline V CDR1 and CDR2: SEHNR, FQNEAQ (reference sequence). Trimming removed 10 bases from V and 1 base from J, with 19 bases in between. The CDR3 consists of 15 residues.

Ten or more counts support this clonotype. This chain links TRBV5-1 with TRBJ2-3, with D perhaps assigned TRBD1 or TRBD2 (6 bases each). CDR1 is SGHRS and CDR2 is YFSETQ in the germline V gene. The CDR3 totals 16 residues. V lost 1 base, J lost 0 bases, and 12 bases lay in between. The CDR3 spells CASSLLGGASTDTQYF. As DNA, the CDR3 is TGCGCCAGCAGCTTGCTCGGGGGCGCTAGCACAGATACGCAGTATTTT.

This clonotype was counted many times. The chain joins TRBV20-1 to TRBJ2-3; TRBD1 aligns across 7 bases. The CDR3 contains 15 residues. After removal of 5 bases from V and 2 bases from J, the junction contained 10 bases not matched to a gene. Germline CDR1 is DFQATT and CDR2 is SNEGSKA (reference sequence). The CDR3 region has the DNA TGCAGTGCTCTAGATAACAGGGGAACCACAGATACGCAGTATTTT. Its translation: CSALDNRGTTDTQYF.

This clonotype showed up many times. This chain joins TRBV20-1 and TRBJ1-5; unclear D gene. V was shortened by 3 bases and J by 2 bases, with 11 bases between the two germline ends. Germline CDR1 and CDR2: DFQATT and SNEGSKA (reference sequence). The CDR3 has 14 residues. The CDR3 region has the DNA TGCAGTGCTAGTGAATTTAAGGGCAATCAGCCCCAGCATTTT. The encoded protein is CSASEFKGNQPQHF.

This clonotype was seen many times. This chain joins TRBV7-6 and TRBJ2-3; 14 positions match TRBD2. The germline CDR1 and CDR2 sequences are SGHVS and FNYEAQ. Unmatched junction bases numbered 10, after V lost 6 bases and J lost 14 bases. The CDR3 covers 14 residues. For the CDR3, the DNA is TGTGCCAGCAGTCCTGGGACTAGCGGGGGTGCGGGGTATTTT. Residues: CASSPGTSGGAGYF.

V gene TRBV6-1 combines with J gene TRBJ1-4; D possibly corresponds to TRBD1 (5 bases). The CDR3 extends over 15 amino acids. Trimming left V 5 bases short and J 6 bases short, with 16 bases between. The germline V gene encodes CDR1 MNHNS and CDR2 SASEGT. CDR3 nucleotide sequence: TGTGCCAGCAGTACCCCCCACGGGGGTGATGAAAAACTGTTTTTT. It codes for CASSTPHGGDEKLFF.

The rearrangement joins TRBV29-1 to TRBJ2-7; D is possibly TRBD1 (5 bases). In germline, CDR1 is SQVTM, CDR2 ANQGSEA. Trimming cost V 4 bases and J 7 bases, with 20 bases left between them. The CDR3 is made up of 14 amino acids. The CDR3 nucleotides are TGCAGCGTTGCCTTCAGGGATACCTACGATGAGCAGTACTTC. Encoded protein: CSVAFRDTYDEQYF.

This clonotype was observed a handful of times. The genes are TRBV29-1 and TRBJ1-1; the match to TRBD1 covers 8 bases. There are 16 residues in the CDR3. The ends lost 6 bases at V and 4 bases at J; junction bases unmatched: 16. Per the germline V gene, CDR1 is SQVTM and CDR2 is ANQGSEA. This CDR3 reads CSVQRGYRGGGTEAFF. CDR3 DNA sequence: TGCAGCGTCCAGCGCGGATACAGGGGGGGAGGCACTGAAGCTTTCTTT.

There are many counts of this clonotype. CDR3 nucleotides: TGCGCCAGCAGCTTGCGACAGGAGCGCACAGATACGCAGTATTTT. It encodes CASSLRQERTDTQYF. This chain uses TRBV5-1 with TRBJ2-3, with TRBD1 as a possible D gene (6 bases). The CDR3 spans 15 residues. The V end lost 1 base, the J end lost 1 base, and 10 bases lay between the germline ends. The V gene's germline CDR1 is SGHRS and CDR2 YFSETQ.

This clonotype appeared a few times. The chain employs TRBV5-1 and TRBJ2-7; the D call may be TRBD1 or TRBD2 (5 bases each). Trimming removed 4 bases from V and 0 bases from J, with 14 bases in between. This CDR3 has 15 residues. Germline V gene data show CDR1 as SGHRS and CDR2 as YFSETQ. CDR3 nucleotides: TGCGCCAGCAGCAATGCCGGGACGTACTCCTACGAGCAGTACTTC. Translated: CASSNAGTYSYEQYF. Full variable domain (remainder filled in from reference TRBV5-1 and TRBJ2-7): KAGVTQTPRYLIKTRGQQVTLSCSPISGHRSVSWYQQTPGQGLQFLFEYFSETQRNKGNFPGRFSGRQFSNSRSEMNVSTLELGDSALYLCASSNAGTYSYEQYFGPGTRLTVT.

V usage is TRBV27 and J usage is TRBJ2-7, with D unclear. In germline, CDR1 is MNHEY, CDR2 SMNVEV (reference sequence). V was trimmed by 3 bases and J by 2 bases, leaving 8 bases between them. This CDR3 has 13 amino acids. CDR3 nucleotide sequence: TGTGCCAGCAGTTTCAGTCGGACCTACGAGCAGTACTTC. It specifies CASSFSRTYEQYF.

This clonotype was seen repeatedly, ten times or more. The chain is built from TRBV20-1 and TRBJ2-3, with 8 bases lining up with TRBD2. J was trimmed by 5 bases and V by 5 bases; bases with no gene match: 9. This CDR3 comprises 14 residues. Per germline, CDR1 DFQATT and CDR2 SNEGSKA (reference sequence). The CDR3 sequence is CSAYIAGWEDTQYF. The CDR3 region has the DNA TGCAGTGCTTATATAGCGGGGTGGGAAGATACGCAGTATTTT.

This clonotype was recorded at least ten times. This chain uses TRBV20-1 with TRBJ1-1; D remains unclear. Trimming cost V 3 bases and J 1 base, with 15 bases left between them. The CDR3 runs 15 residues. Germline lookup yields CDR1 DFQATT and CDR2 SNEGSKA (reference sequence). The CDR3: CSASHDLAENTEAFF. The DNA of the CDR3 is TGCAGTGCTAGTCATGATTTGGCGGAGAACACTGAAGCTTTCTTT.

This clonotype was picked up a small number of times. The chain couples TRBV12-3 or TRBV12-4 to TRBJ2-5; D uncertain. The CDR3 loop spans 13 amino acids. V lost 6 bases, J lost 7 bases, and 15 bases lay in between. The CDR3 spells CASSPGSSGTQYF. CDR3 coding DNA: TGTGCCAGCAGCCCTGGGTCCTCCGGGACCCAGTACTTC.

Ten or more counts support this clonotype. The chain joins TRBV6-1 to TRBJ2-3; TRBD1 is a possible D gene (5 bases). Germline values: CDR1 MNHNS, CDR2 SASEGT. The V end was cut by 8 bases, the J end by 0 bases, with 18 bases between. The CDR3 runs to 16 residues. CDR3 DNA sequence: TGTGCCAGCGAACCCCGACAGACATCTAGCACAGATACGCAGTATTTT. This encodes CASEPRQTSSTDTQYF.

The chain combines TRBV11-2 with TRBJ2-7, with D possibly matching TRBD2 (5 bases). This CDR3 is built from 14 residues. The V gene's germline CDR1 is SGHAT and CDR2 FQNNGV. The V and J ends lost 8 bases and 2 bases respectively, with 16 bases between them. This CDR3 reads CASARGQSTYEQYF. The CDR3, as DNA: TGTGCCAGCGCCCGAGGGCAGTCCACCTACGAGCAGTACTTC.

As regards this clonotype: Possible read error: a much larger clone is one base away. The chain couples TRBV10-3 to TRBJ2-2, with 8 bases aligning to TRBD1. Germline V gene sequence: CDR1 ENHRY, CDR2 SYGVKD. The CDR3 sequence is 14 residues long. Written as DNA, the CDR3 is TGTACCATCAGTGTACAGGGGGACACCGGGGAGCTGTTTTTT. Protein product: CTISVQGDTGELFF.

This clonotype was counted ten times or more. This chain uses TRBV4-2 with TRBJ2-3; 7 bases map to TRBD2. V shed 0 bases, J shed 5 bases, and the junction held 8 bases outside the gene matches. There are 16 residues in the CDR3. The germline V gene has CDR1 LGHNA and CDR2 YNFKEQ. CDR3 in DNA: TGTGCCAGCAGCCAAGATCCCGGGAGGAGGGTAGATACGCAGTATTTT. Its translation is CASSQDPGRRVDTQYF.

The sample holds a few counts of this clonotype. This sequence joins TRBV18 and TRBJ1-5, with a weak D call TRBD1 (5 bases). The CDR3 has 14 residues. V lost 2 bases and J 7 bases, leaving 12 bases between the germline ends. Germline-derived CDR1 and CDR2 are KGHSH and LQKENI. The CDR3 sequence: CASSPARGGQPQHF. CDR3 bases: TGTGCCAGCTCACCAGCGAGGGGAGGCCAGCCCCAGCATTTT.

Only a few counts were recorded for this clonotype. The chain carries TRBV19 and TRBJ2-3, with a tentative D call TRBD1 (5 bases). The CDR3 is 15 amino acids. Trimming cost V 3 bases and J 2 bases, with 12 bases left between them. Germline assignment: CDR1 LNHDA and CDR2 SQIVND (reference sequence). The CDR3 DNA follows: TGTGCCAGTAGTATTGGCAGGGAAAACACAGATACGCAGTATTTT. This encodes CASSIGRENTDTQYF.

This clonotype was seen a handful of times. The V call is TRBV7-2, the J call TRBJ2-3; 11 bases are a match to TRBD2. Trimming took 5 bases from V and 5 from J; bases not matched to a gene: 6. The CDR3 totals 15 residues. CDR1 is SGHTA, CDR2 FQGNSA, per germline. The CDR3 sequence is CASSLALAGEDTQYF. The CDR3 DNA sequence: TGTGCCAGCAGCCTTGCACTAGCGGGAGAAGATACGCAGTATTTT.

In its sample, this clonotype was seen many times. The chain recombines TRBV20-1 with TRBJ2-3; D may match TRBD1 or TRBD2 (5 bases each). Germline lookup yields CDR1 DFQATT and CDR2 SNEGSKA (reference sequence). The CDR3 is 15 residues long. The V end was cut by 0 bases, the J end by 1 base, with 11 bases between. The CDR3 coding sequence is TGCAGTGCTAGAGATGGACGGGGCCGCACAGATACGCAGTATTTT. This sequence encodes CSARDGRGRTDTQYF.

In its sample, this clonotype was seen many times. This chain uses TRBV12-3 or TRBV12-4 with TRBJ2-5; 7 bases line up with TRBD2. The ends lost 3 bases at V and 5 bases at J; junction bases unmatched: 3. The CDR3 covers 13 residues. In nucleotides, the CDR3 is TGTGCCAGCAGTTTGATTAGCGGGGAGACCCAGTACTTC. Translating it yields CASSLISGETQYF.

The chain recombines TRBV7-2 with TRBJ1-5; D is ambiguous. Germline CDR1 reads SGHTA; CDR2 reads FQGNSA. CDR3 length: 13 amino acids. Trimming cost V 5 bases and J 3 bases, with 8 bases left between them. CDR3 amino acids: CASSRQFNQPQHF. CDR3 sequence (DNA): TGTGCCAGCAGCCGTCAATTCAATCAGCCCCAGCATTTT.

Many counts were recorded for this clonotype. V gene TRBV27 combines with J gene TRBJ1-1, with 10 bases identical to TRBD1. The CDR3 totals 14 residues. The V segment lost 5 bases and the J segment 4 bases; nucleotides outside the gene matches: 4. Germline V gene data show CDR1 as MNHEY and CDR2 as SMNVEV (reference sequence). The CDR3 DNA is TGTGCCAGCAGTGAGGACAGGGGGGGCACTGAAGCTTTCTTT. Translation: CASSEDRGGTEAFF.

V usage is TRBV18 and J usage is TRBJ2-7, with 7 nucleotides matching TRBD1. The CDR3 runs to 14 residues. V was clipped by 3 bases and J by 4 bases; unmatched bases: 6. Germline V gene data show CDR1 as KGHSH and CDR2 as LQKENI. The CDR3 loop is CASSPTGTSYEQYF. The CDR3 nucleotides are TGTGCCAGCTCACCGACAGGGACGTCTTACGAGCAGTACTTC.